Detailed here is one T cell receptor beta chain. Its matching antigen is unknown. The source of the sample is a study of identical twins. Trimming left V 7 bases short and J 0 bases short, with 10 bases between. CDR1 is MNHEY, CDR2 SVGEGT, per germline. The CDR3 contains 13 residues. TCRdb independently ran MiXCR on the 5' RACE reads; one entry per CDR3 protein. The sample shows 430,000 or so distinct CDR3 sequences, 20% to 25% of them seen only once. Study-level results: In cord blood, abundant beta clonotypes had fewer insertions; memory showed no trend.

Only healthy Caucasians were enrolled as donors. These same records also appear under a second study, on T cells expressing NK-cell markers. In that study: In a group of 5 or 6 donors, dominant NKG2C+ clonotypes represented 1.0-7.0% of CD8+ T cells. The study left the HCMV specificity of expanded NKG2C+ T cell clones unresolved.

The source of this sequence is a woman aged 18-29 years in good health. The V call is TRBV6-2 or TRBV6-3, the J call TRBJ2-7; either TRBD1 or TRBD2 may supply D (5 bases each). Sequenced: CD4+ T cells sorted from blood. CDR3 DNA: TGTGCCAGCACCGGGACGGACTCCTACGAGCAGTACTTC. It translates to CASTGTDSYEQYF.